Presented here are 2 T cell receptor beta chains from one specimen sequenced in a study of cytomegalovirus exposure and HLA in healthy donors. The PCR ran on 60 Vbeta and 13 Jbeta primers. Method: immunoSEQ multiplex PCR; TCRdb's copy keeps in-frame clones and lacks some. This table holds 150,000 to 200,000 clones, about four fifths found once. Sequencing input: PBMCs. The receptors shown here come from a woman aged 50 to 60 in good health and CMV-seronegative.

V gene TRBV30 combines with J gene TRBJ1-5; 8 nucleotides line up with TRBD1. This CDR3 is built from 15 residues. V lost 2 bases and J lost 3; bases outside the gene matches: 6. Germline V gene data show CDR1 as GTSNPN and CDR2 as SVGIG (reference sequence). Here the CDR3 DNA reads TGTGCCTGGAGTTCTGGACAGGGTTCCAATCAGCCCCAGCATTTT. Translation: CAWSSGQGSNQPQHF.

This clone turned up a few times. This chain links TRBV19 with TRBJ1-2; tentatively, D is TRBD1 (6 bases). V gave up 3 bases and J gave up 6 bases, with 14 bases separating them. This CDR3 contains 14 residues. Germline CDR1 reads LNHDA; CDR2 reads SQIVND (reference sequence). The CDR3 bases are TGTGCCAGTAGTATTCTTCAACAGGGCAATGGCTACACCTTC. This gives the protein CASSILQQGNGYTF.